The 7 T cell receptor beta chains below all came from one sample that was sequenced in a study of cytomegalovirus exposure and HLA in healthy donors listed by TCRdb under 2017. The library was made by the immunoSEQ multiplex PCR assay. For the multiplex PCR, a mixture combining 60 forward primers for TCR Vbeta segments and 13 reverse primers for TCR Jbeta segments was used. Sourced from immuneACCESS, this table was stored by TCRdb with only in-frame sequences that have V and J called. A share of the clones is absent; for the studies checked, an unresolved V gene accounts for under half, and the remainder has no known explanation. The sample table holds over 60,000 clones. 6% to 8% of the sample is taken by the ten largest. The sample taken for sequencing was PBMCs. The receptors originated from a female donor in good health and CMV-seropositive.

The chain has TRBV15 and TRBJ1-4, with 8 bases aligning to TRBD1. The V gene's germline CDR1 is LNHNV and CDR2 YYDKDF (reference sequence). This CDR3 region has 15 residues. The ends lost 3 bases at V and 8 bases at J; junction bases unmatched: 8. The CDR3, as DNA: TGTGCCACCAGCAGGTCGACAGGGGCTTTCGAAAAACTGTTTTTT. It translates to CATSRSTGAFEKLFF.

V usage is TRBV7-6 and J usage is TRBJ1-4; D might be TRBD1 (5 bases). The V end was cut by 5 bases, the J end by 7 bases, with 20 bases between. This CDR3 has 16 amino acids. From germline, CDR1 is SGHVS and CDR2 FNYEAQ. The CDR3 loop reads CASSQIIRGGSEKLFF. As DNA, the CDR3 is TGTGCCAGCAGCCAAATCATAAGGGGTGGAAGTGAAAAACTGTTTTTT.

V usage is TRBV19 and J usage is TRBJ2-3; possibly TRBD2 for D (5 bases). The V gene's germline CDR1 is LNHDA and CDR2 SQIVND (reference sequence). Trimming removed 5 bases at V and 2 bases at J, with 17 bases between. The CDR3 is 16 residues long. The CDR3 is CASSPRGKGTTDTQYF. CDR3 coding DNA: TGTGCCAGTAGTCCCCGGGGAAAGGGAACCACAGATACGCAGTATTTT.

The chain employs TRBV30 and TRBJ1-2, with unresolved D. The length of the CDR3 is 11 residues. V lost 1 base, J lost 4 bases, and 4 bases lay in between. Germline CDR1 GTSNPN, CDR2 SVGIG (reference sequence). CDR3 sequence (DNA): TGTGCCTGGAGTGCCAGCTATGGCTACACCTTC. The encoded protein is CAWSASYGYTF.

This chain joins TRBV5-1 and TRBJ2-1, with D possibly being TRBD2 (6 bases). V was pared by 9 bases and J by 12 bases, with 25 bases between. Germline V CDR1 and CDR2: SGHRS, YFSETQ. The CDR3 length is 14 residues. Here the CDR3 DNA reads TGCGCCACCTCCGAAATGGGGCGGGGAGATTGGCAGTTCTTC. The encoded protein is CATSEMGRGDWQFF.

The chain combines TRBV9 with TRBJ2-5; D is possibly TRBD2 (6 bases). The V end lost 0 bases, the J end lost 1 base, and 10 bases lay between the germline ends. CDR1 and CDR2 from the germline V gene are SGDLS and YYNGEE. CDR3 length equals 15 residues. The CDR3 sequence is CASSVGGVLQETQYF. The CDR3 region has the DNA TGTGCCAGCAGCGTAGGGGGGGTACTCCAAGAGACCCAGTACTTC.

V gene TRBV28 combines with J gene TRBJ1-2; no clear D. Germline V gene sequence: CDR1 MDHEN, CDR2 SYDVKM. This CDR3 comprises 14 residues. V was pared by 7 bases and J by 7 bases, with 19 bases between. The CDR3 DNA reads as TGTGCCAGCACCCTTTGGAGGGAAGAAAGTGGCTACACCTTC. As protein: CASTLWREESGYTF.